These 8 T cell receptor beta chains were all obtained from the same sample, sequenced in a study of T cell repertoires in cytomegalovirus infection. Via MiXCR, TCRdb re-called the reads, giving one row per CDR3 protein. Among 200,000 or so distinct CDR3 sequences listed, around 35% were seen once. No antigen has been identified for these receptors. This specimen was CD8+ T cells from cultured PBMCs, taken from culture after CMV antigen stimulation. Receptor source: a human donor in good health (CMV status not recorded). Some clones in this sample may be carry-over from other donors' samples.

The J gene is TRBJ2-1, the V gene TRBV28, with 10 positions matching TRBD2. Losses at the gene ends were 3 bases for V and 4 bases for J; bases not matched to a gene: 6. Per the germline V gene, CDR1 is MDHEN and CDR2 is SYDVKM. The CDR3 is 16 residues long. The CDR3 spells CASSFRSGRPYNEQFF. DNA for the CDR3: TGTGCCAGCAGTTTCCGTAGCGGGAGGCCTTACAATGAGCAGTTCTTC.

The gene calls are TRBV7-4 and TRBJ2-7, with 7 positions matching TRBD1. Germline values: CDR1 SGHVT, CDR2 SQSDAQ. V shed 6 bases and J 2 bases; nucleotides not matched to a gene: 4. The CDR3 covers 13 residues. CDR3 amino acids: CASRTGAAYEQYF. The CDR3 coding sequence is TGTGCCAGCAGAACAGGGGCGGCCTACGAGCAGTACTTC.

The chain employs TRBV4-1 and TRBJ2-4, with a weak D call TRBD2 (7 bases). Trimming cost V 0 bases and J 0 bases, with 15 bases left between them. CDR3 length: 18 residues. CDR1 and CDR2 (germline): MGHRA, YSYEKL. The CDR3 here is CASSQDRGLTLAKNIQYF. The CDR3 DNA reads as TGCGCCAGCAGCCAAGACAGGGGACTAACCTTAGCCAAAAACATTCAGTACTTC.

CDR3 sequence: CSARAYLGNYEQYF. CDR3 nucleotides: TGCAGTGCTAGAGCTTACCTCGGCAACTACGAGCAGTACTTC. This rearrangement joins TRBV20-1 to TRBJ2-7; D ambiguous. CDR1 and CDR2 (germline): DFQATT, SNEGSKA (reference sequence). The CDR3 loop spans 14 amino acids. The V and J ends lost 1 base and 3 bases respectively, with 13 bases between them.

The V gene is TRBV10-3, the J gene TRBJ2-3; 8 nucleotides agree with TRBD2. Looked up from germline, CDR1 is ENHRY and CDR2 is SYGVKD. The CDR3 sequence is 16 residues long. V shed 6 bases and J 2 bases; nucleotides not matched to a gene: 10. CDR3 sequence: CAIRAYIAGHTDTQYF. In DNA form, the CDR3 reads TGTGCCATCAGGGCCTACATAGCGGGGCACACAGATACGCAGTATTTT.

The V call is TRBV20-1, the J call TRBJ2-3; 8 positions match TRBD2. The CDR3 consists of 15 residues. The V segment lost 5 bases and the J segment 1 base; nucleotides outside the gene matches: 8. Germline values: CDR1 DFQATT, CDR2 SNEGSKA (reference sequence). The CDR3 loop reads CSAEHLAGRTDTQYF. CDR3 DNA: TGCAGTGCTGAACATTTAGCGGGACGCACAGATACGCAGTATTTT.

The chain's CDR3 is CSASSQGLDTEAFF. The CDR3 coding sequence is TGCAGTGCTAGTTCTCAGGGGTTGGACACTGAAGCTTTCTTT. V is TRBV20-1 and J is TRBJ1-1; TRBD1 is a possible D gene (6 bases). CDR3 length: 14 amino acids. V lost 3 bases to trimming and J lost 3 bases, with 14 bases between them. Per the germline V gene, CDR1 is DFQATT and CDR2 is SNEGSKA (reference sequence).

The genes are TRBV7-9 and TRBJ2-1, with 8 bases lining up with TRBD1. Per the germline V gene, CDR1 is SEHNR and CDR2 is FQNEAQ (reference sequence). Germline trimming cut 1 base from V and 4 bases from J; bases unmatched to any gene: 3. This CDR3 has 15 amino acids. The DNA for the CDR3 is TGTGCCAGCAGCTTAGACAGGGGGATTTACAATGAGCAGTTCTTC. It codes for CASSLDRGIYNEQFF.